Listed here are 10 T cell receptor beta chains from one sample, sequenced in a study of shared clonotypes between healthy human individuals. Generated by immunoSEQ multiplex PCR, the TCRdb table keeps only in-frame clones and is missing some. Of 950,000 to 1,100,000 clones listed, around three quarters are singletons. Specimen: memory CD4+ T cells from PBMCs. Subset defined: CD45RA-negative fraction. The receptor source for this set is a man aged 18 to 29 in good health. Some clones in this sample may be carry-over from other donors' samples.

The CDR3 bases are TGTGCCAGCAGTGAAGGTGGCAGGGGGCCCCACGAGCAGTACTTC. Protein sequence: CASSEGGRGPHEQYF. This chain uses TRBV2 with TRBJ2-7; 8 positions match TRBD1. Germline loops: CDR1 SNHLY, CDR2 FYNNEI. The CDR3 is 15 residues long. J was trimmed by 5 bases and V by 1 base; bases with no gene match: 7.

This rearrangement joins TRBV7-9 to TRBJ2-7, with a weak D call TRBD1 (5 bases). Germline CDR1 SEHNR, CDR2 FQNEAQ (reference sequence). The V gene lost 4 bases and the J gene lost 5 bases, with 15 bases spanning the gap. The CDR3 covers 14 residues. CDR3 in amino acids: CASSSGQGKHEQYF. DNA of the CDR3: TGTGCCAGCAGCTCCGGGCAGGGTAAGCACGAGCAGTACTTC.

The J gene is TRBJ2-7, the V gene TRBV6-6; D might be TRBD2 (6 bases). Deletions cut 7 bases from V and 7 bases from J, with 14 bases between. This CDR3 has 12 amino acids. Germline V gene sequence: CDR1 MNHNY, CDR2 SVGAGI (reference sequence). The CDR3 DNA follows: TGTGCCAGCAATGGTTCAGGGAGGGAGCAGTACTTC. This translates into CASNGSGREQYF.

The V call is TRBV6-1, the J call TRBJ1-2; D is perhaps TRBD1 (6 bases). With 9 bases removed from V and 4 bases from J, the gap between germline ends came to 15 bases. Germline assignment: CDR1 MNHNS and CDR2 SASEGT. The CDR3 covers 13 residues. The CDR3 DNA sequence: TGTGCCAGTCGGGAGCAACAGGGCTATGGCTACACCTTC. It codes for CASREQQGYGYTF.

This clone turned up a few times. This chain connects TRBV9 to TRBJ2-7; D may be TRBD1 or TRBD2 (5 bases each). The germline V and J ends were trimmed by 4 bases and 2 bases, with 19 bases remaining between them. Germline-derived CDR1 and CDR2 are SGDLS and YYNGEE. There are 16 residues in the CDR3. The CDR3 spells CASSPLGPDTPYEQYF. Here the CDR3 DNA reads TGTGCCAGCAGCCCATTGGGACCCGACACGCCCTACGAGCAGTACTTC.

The V call is TRBV6-6, the J call TRBJ1-3; D ambiguous. V lost 5 bases, J lost 4 bases, and 12 bases lay in between. This CDR3 has 14 residues. The germline CDR1 and CDR2 sequences are MNHNY and SVGAGI (reference sequence). CDR3 sequence (DNA): TGTGCCAGCAGTCTAACGAGGTTAGGAAACACCATATATTTT. It encodes CASSLTRLGNTIYF.

Points on this clone: In the same sample, other DNA sequences code for this CDR3. The CDR3 nucleotides are TGTGCCAGCAGTTTGCGGACACTTAATGAAAAACTGTTTTTT. This translates into CASSLRTLNEKLFF. The J gene is TRBJ1-4, the V gene TRBV28, with D perhaps matching TRBD1 (5 bases). The CDR3 is 14 residues long. CDR1 and CDR2 from the germline V gene are MDHEN and SYDVKM. Trimming removed 3 bases at V and 4 bases at J, with 9 bases between.

This clone was recorded only once. This chain links TRBV28 with TRBJ2-5; 7 bases line up with TRBD2. This CDR3 spans 15 amino acids. CDR1 is MDHEN and CDR2 is SYDVKM in the germline V gene. J was trimmed by 4 bases and V by 3 bases; bases with no gene match: 8. CDR3 nucleotides: TGTGCCAGCAGTTTGGGCTTGGGAGGGGTAGAGACCCAGTACTTC. Translated, it gives CASSLGLGGVETQYF.

The CDR3 region has the DNA TGTGCCAGCAGCTTGTTGTCCGGATACGAGCAGTACTTC. This translates into CASSLLSGYEQYF. The chain joins TRBV5-5 to TRBJ2-7; D is uncertain. The ends were cut back, 1 base at V and 4 bases at J, with 9 bases in the middle. The CDR3 runs to 13 residues. Germline V CDR1 and CDR2: SGHKS, YYEKEE (reference sequence). The full variable domain, with the rest looked up from reference TRBV5-5 and TRBJ2-7, is DAGVTQSPTHLIKTRGQQVTLRCSPISGHKSVSWYQQVLGQGPQFIFQYYEKEERGRGNFPDRFSARQFPNYSSELNVNALLLGDSALYLCASSLLSGYEQYFGPGTRLTVT.

V and J are TRBV7-6 and TRBJ2-5, with 7 nucleotides matching TRBD1. The V gene end was trimmed by 2 bases and the J gene end by 1 base; junction bases not matched to a gene: 4. Germline loops: CDR1 SGHVS, CDR2 FNYEAQ. There are 15 residues in the CDR3. CDR3 sequence reads: CASSLPAGGQETQYF. DNA for the CDR3: TGTGCCAGCAGCTTACCGGCAGGGGGCCAAGAGACCCAGTACTTC.